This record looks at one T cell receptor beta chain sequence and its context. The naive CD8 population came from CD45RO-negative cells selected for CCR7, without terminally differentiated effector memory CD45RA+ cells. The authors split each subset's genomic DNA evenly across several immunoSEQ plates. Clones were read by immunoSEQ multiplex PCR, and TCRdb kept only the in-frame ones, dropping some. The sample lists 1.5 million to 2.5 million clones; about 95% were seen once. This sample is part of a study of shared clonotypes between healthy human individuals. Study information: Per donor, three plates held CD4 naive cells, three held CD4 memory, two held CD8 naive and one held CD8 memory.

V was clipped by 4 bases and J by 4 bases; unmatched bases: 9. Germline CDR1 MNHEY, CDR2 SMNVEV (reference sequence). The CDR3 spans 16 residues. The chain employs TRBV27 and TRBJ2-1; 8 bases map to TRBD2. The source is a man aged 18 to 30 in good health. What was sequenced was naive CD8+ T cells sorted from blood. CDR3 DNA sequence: TGTGCCAGCAGTTGGGGGGGTTTAGCGGGGTACAATGAGCAGTTCTTC. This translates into CASSWGGLAGYNEQFF.